One and the same sample provided the 18 T cell receptor beta chains below, sequenced in a study of Ad26.COV2.S vaccination and SARS-CoV-2 variants. Profiled with immunoSEQ multiplex PCR; TCRdb holds only in-frame clones, not every one. The sample lists 200,000 to 250,000 clones, 88% occurring once. Treatment: around 19 received Ad26.COV2.S at low or high dose, single or two shots; roughly 5 received placebo; per-sample allocation not given. After the first vaccine or placebo injection, samples were drawn on day 63. The specimen comprised peripheral blood, sampled in a trial of Ad26.COV2.S vaccine versus placebo. The origin of the receptors is a person aged 18-60 years who received the Ad26.COV2.S COVID-19 vaccine or a placebo.

The V call is TRBV20-1, the J call TRBJ2-5; D uncertain. Germline CDR1 is DFQATT and CDR2 is SNEGSKA (reference sequence). V lost 6 bases to trimming and J lost 2 bases, with 7 bases between them. The length of the CDR3 is 11 residues. The CDR3 bases are TGCAGTGCCCCCTTTCAAGAGACCCAGTACTTC. Translating it yields CSAPFQETQYF.

The rearrangement uses TRBV16 and TRBJ2-7, with TRBD1 matching 8 bases. The CDR3 has 16 amino acids. With V trimmed by 4 bases and J by 4 bases, 12 bases remained unmatched. CDR1 is KGHSY and CDR2 is FQNENV in the germline V gene. The CDR3, as DNA: TGTGCCAGCAGCCCATCTCGGACAGGGTTAGAATACGAGCAGTACTTC. Translation gives CASSPSRTGLEYEQYF.

This chain links TRBV19 with TRBJ1-3, with 10 bases matching TRBD1. The CDR3 has 15 amino acids. V lost 6 bases and J lost 2; bases outside the gene matches: 4. CDR1 and CDR2 (germline): LNHDA, SQIVND (reference sequence). The CDR3 sequence is CASRRQGAAGNTIYF. In nucleotides, the CDR3 is TGTGCCAGTAGGCGACAGGGGGCCGCTGGAAACACCATATATTTT. Supplemented by reference TRBV19 and TRBJ1-3, the full variable domain reads DGGITQSPKYLFRKEGQNVTLSCEQNLNHDAMYWYRQDPGQGLRLIYYSQIVNDFQKGDIAEGYSVSREKKESFPLTVTSAQKNPTAFYLCASRRQGAAGNTIYFGEGSWLTVV.

This chain connects TRBV28 to TRBJ1-1; possibly TRBD1 for D (5 bases). The ends were cut back, 2 bases at V and 4 bases at J, with 11 bases in the middle. The germline gives CDR1 MDHEN, CDR2 SYDVKM. The CDR3 length is 14 residues. The CDR3 sequence: CASSLRRRGTEAFF. DNA of the CDR3: TGTGCCAGCAGTTTAAGACGAAGGGGCACTGAAGCTTTCTTT.

The CDR3 sequence is CASSYSGAGETQYF. The DNA of the CDR3 is TGTGCCAGCAGCTATTCGGGGGCCGGGGAGACCCAGTACTTC. V gene TRBV11-2 combines with J gene TRBJ2-5, with D perhaps TRBD1 or TRBD2 (6 bases each). The germline V gene has CDR1 SGHAT and CDR2 FQNNGV. Trimming took off 4 bases at V and 5 bases at J, with 14 bases between the two ends. The CDR3 is made up of 14 amino acids.

This clone was seen more than once but under ten times. This sequence joins TRBV4-2 and TRBJ2-3; D is tentatively TRBD1 or TRBD2 (5 bases each). Trimming removed 1 base from V and 0 bases from J, with 11 bases in between. The CDR3 spans 16 residues. The germline CDR1 and CDR2 sequences are LGHNA and YNFKEQ. The CDR3 reads CASSQGDGESTDTQYF. Written as DNA, the CDR3 is TGTGCCAGCAGCCAAGGGGACGGGGAGAGCACAGATACGCAGTATTTT.

V gene TRBV4-3 combines with J gene TRBJ2-1, with TRBD2 identical over 13 bases. The V segment lost 1 base and the J segment 6 bases; nucleotides outside the gene matches: 12. Per the germline V gene, CDR1 is LGHNA and CDR2 is YSLEER. The CDR3 runs 19 residues. The CDR3 nucleotides read TGCGCCAGCAGCCAAGTGACAGGGGCTACTAGCGGGAGGGCCAATGAGCAGTTCTTC. It codes for CASSQVTGATSGRANEQFF.

The chain combines TRBV11-3 with TRBJ2-7; possible D gene TRBD1, 6 bases. CDR1 SGHNT and CDR2 YENEEA come from the germline V gene. The CDR3 spans 14 residues. The V end lost 1 base, the J end lost 5 bases, and 12 bases lay between the germline ends. The CDR3: CASSLVSGDHEQYF. The DNA for the CDR3 is TGTGCCAGCAGCTTAGTATCAGGGGACCACGAGCAGTACTTC.

The gene calls are TRBV14 and TRBJ1-6; D is unresolved. Germline V gene data show CDR1 as SGHDN and CDR2 as FVKESK. The CDR3 totals 12 residues. Trimming took 3 bases from V and 10 from J, leaving 7 bases between them. The CDR3 sequence: CASSQPASPLHF. The DNA of the CDR3 is TGTGCCAGCAGCCAGCCGGCATCACCCCTCCACTTT.

The chain joins TRBV19 to TRBJ1-6, with 8 bases matching TRBD1. V lost 10 bases to trimming and J lost 10 bases; unmatched junction nucleotides: 9. Germline-derived CDR1 and CDR2 are LNHDA and SQIVND (reference sequence). CDR3 size: 13 residues. Here the CDR3 DNA reads TGTGCCACCGGGACAGGTCTGGAATCACCCCTCCACTTT. It is translated as CATGTGLESPLHF.

The chain links TRBV5-4 to TRBJ2-7; D could derive from TRBD1 or TRBD2 (6 bases each). The V end lost 3 bases, the J end lost 10 bases, and 17 bases lay between the germline ends. CDR1 is SGHNT, CDR2 YYREEE, per germline (reference sequence). This CDR3 has 13 amino acids. The CDR3: CASSWGNREEQYF. The CDR3 coding sequence is TGTGCCAGCAGCTGGGGGAACAGGGAGGAACAGTACTTC.

The chain has TRBV18 and TRBJ1-5; TRBD1 agrees at 9 bases. From germline, CDR1 is KGHSH and CDR2 LQKENI. V gave up 4 bases and J gave up 5 bases; unmatched junction bases: 6. The CDR3 extends over 15 amino acids. In DNA, the CDR3 is TGTGCCAGCTCACGAGGACAGGGGAGCCATCAGCCCCAGCATTTT. Translating it yields CASSRGQGSHQPQHF.

The chain joins TRBV18 to TRBJ2-2, with D possibly being TRBD1 (6 bases). The CDR3 has 17 amino acids. V was clipped by 0 bases and J by 6 bases, with 17 bases between them. The germline gives CDR1 KGHSH, CDR2 LQKENI. The CDR3 DNA is TGTGCCAGCTCACCACCGAAGGTACAGGGTATGGCCGGGGAGCTGTTTTTT. It encodes CASSPPKVQGMAGELFF. The variable domain in full, with the rest retrieved from reference TRBV18 and TRBJ2-2, is NAGVMQNPRHLVRRRGQEARLRCSPMKGHSHVYWYRQLPEEGLKFMVYLQKENIIDESGMPKERFSAEFPKEGPSILRIQQVVRGDSAAYFCASSPPKVQGMAGELFFGEGSRLTVL.

The chain uses TRBV19 and TRBJ2-6; TRBD1 agrees at 7 bases. The CDR3 spans 15 residues. Germline assignment: CDR1 LNHDA and CDR2 SQIVND (reference sequence). V dropped 3 bases and J dropped 4; count of bases not matched to a gene: 3. The DNA for the CDR3 is TGTGCCAGTAGTATTTCGACAGGGGGGGCCAACGTCCTGACTTTC. It encodes CASSISTGGANVLTF.

The gene calls are TRBV18 and TRBJ1-1, with D uncertain. The germline V gene has CDR1 KGHSH and CDR2 LQKENI. Deletions cut 1 base from V and 1 base from J, with 7 bases between. The CDR3 sequence is 14 residues long. Here the CDR3 reads CASSPRVENTEAFF. CDR3 in DNA: TGTGCCAGCTCACCACGAGTAGAGAACACTGAAGCTTTCTTT.

The V and J genes are TRBV9 and TRBJ2-7, with D possibly called TRBD1 or TRBD2 (6 bases each). The CDR3 runs 15 residues. Germline V gene sequence: CDR1 SGDLS, CDR2 YYNGEE. Trimming stripped 0 bases from V and 0 bases from J, with 10 bases between. This chain's CDR3 is CASSVGGDTSYEQYF. The CDR3 DNA sequence: TGTGCCAGCAGCGTAGGCGGGGACACCTCCTACGAGCAGTACTTC.

The chain has TRBV4-2 and TRBJ2-7; D is possibly TRBD1 (5 bases). The CDR3 extends over 14 amino acids. The V gene lost 1 base and the J gene lost 4 bases, with 11 bases spanning the gap. CDR1 LGHNA and CDR2 YNFKEQ come from the germline V gene. CDR3: CASSQGPGKYEQYF. In nucleotides, the CDR3 is TGTGCCAGCAGCCAAGGACCAGGGAAGTACGAGCAGTACTTC.

This chain connects TRBV5-6 to TRBJ1-4; D remains unclear. CDR3 length: 14 amino acids. Trimming stripped 4 bases from V and 0 bases from J, with 7 bases between. In germline, CDR1 is SGHDT, CDR2 YYEEEE. The CDR3 sequence: CASSDFATNEKLFF. The CDR3 DNA is TGTGCCAGCAGCGACTTTGCAACTAATGAAAAACTGTTTTTT.